The 26 T cell receptor beta chains in this list originate from one sample, sequenced in a study of beta chain features in type 1 diabetes. Expressed TCRB transcripts were sequenced because the isolated RNA had all been reverse transcribed beforehand. Some clones are missing from TCRdb's copy, which holds only in-frame ones; the method was immunoSEQ multiplex PCR. Here the sample spans 860,000 or so clones, 17% being singletons. The sample consisted of naive CD4+ T cells from blood. The receptor source for this set is a woman aged 18-35 years in good health.

This clone was recorded a few times. V gene TRBV12-5 combines with J gene TRBJ2-5; D uncertain. The germline V gene encodes CDR1 LGHNT and CDR2 FRNRAP. The V end was cut by 3 bases, the J end by 6 bases, with 5 bases between. CDR3 length equals 11 residues. The CDR3 DNA follows: TGTGCTAGTGGTTTAGGGCAGACCCAGTACTTC. This encodes CASGLGQTQYF. Full variable domain (remainder filled in from reference TRBV12-5 and TRBJ2-5): DARVTQTPRHKVTEMGQEVTMRCQPILGHNTVFWYRQTMMQGLELLAYFRNRAPLDDSGMPKDRFSAEMPDATLATLKIQPSEPRDSAVYFCASGLGQTQYFGPGTRLLVL.

The V and J genes are TRBV7-8 and TRBJ1-5; no clear D gene. V was clipped by 5 bases and J by 3 bases, with 5 bases between them. The CDR3 runs 12 residues. Germline-derived CDR1 and CDR2 are SGHVS and FQNEAQ. CDR3 sequence reads: CASSGPNQPQHF. The CDR3 DNA follows: TGTGCCAGCAGCGGTCCCAATCAGCCCCAGCATTTT. Supplemented by reference TRBV7-8 and TRBJ1-5, the full variable domain reads GAGVSQSPRYKVAKRGQDVALRCDPISGHVSLFWYQQALGQGPEFLTYFQNEAQLDKSGLPSDRFFAERPEGSVSTLKIQRTQQEDSAVYLCASSGPNQPQHFGDGTRLSIL.

The chain links TRBV13 to TRBJ2-6, with unresolved D. The germline gives CDR1 PRHDT, CDR2 FYEKMQ (reference sequence). The CDR3 has 18 amino acids. Between the trimmed V and J ends, which lost 5 bases and 0 bases, there was a span of 17 bases. CDR3 residues: CASSPGRRKISGANVLTF. The CDR3 DNA is TGTGCCAGCAGCCCGGGTCGACGGAAGATCTCTGGGGCCAACGTCCTGACTTTC.

The table lists this clone with a few counts. The gene calls are TRBV28 and TRBJ2-5, with TRBD2 matching 13 bases. Germline V gene data show CDR1 as MDHEN and CDR2 as SYDVKM. The CDR3 has 16 amino acids. Trimming at V came to 4 bases and at J to 4 bases, leaving 6 bases not matched to a gene. CDR3 in amino acids: CASSSGTSGNRETQYF. The CDR3 DNA reads as TGTGCCAGCAGTTCCGGGACTAGCGGGAACCGAGAGACCCAGTACTTC. Complete variable domain (other parts from reference TRBV28 and TRBJ2-5): DVKVTQSSRYLVKRTGEKVFLECVQDMDHENMFWYRQDPGLGLRLIYFSYDVKMKEKGDIPEGYSVSREKKERFSLILESASTNQTSMYLCASSSGTSGNRETQYFGPGTRLLVL.

The chain carries TRBV2 and TRBJ2-5; 7 bases are a match to TRBD1. The V gene's germline CDR1 is SNHLY and CDR2 FYNNEI. The CDR3 length is 15 residues. Trimming took 5 bases from V and 0 from J; bases not matched to a gene: 6. The CDR3 spells CASSRPDRDQETQYF. As DNA, the CDR3 is TGTGCCAGCAGTAGACCCGACAGGGACCAAGAGACCCAGTACTTC. The variable domain in full, completed from reference TRBV2 and TRBJ2-5, reads EPEVTQTPSHQVTQMGQEVILRCVPISNHLYFYWYRQILGQKVEFLVSFYNNEISEKSEIFDDQFSVERPDGSNFTLKIRSTKLEDSAMYFCASSRPDRDQETQYFGPGTRLLVL.

The table lists this clone with a few counts. V and J are TRBV2 and TRBJ2-1, with TRBD2 identical over 7 bases. Looked up from germline, CDR1 is SNHLY and CDR2 is FYNNEI. Losses at the gene ends were 7 bases for V and 5 bases for J; bases not matched to a gene: 11. There are 15 residues in the CDR3. Here the CDR3 DNA reads TGTGCCAGCATCGCTCTAGCGGCTACCGACAATGAGCAGTTCTTC. Protein: CASIALAATDNEQFF.

This clone was seen only a few times. V is TRBV11-2 and J is TRBJ2-5; D remains ambiguous. Trimming stripped 1 base from V and 5 bases from J, with 17 bases between. The CDR3 is 16 amino acids. In germline, CDR1 is SGHAT, CDR2 FQNNGV. The CDR3 DNA is TGTGCCAGCAGCTTAGCTCGATATCCGATAAAGGAGACCCAGTACTTC. This encodes CASSLARYPIKETQYF. The full variable domain, completed using reference TRBV11-2 and TRBJ2-5, is EAGVAQSPRYKIIEKRQSVAFWCNPISGHATLYWYQQILGQGPKLLIQFQNNGVVDDSQLPKDRFSAERLKGVDSTLKIQPAKLEDSAVYLCASSLARYPIKETQYFGPGTRLLVL.

This clone showed up just a few times. This sequence joins TRBV6-6 and TRBJ2-7; D gene uncertain. This CDR3 has 14 residues. CDR1 and CDR2 (germline): MNHNY, SVGAGI (reference sequence). V was clipped by 2 bases and J by 3 bases, with 11 bases between them. CDR3 sequence (DNA): TGTGCCAGCAGTTACCCGGGCAGACGCTACGAGCAGTACTTC. Its translation: CASSYPGRRYEQYF.

The V call is TRBV12-1, the J call TRBJ2-5; the table assigns TRBD2, which was not confirmed against the DNA. TRBV12-1 is marked as a pseudogene. There are 13 residues in the CDR3. The chain's CDR3 is CASSFQGSGTQYF. The CDR3 bases are TGTGCCAGCAGCTTTCAGGGTAGCGGGACCCAGTACTTC.

The V call is TRBV28, the J call TRBJ2-7; D gene ambiguous. The CDR3 is 19 amino acids. CDR1 and CDR2 from the germline V gene are MDHEN and SYDVKM. The V and J ends lost 4 bases and 7 bases respectively, with 32 bases between them. The CDR3 here is CASSSQESRIYDLRKEQYF. The CDR3 DNA is TGTGCCAGCAGTTCCCAGGAATCGAGAATCTACGACCTCCGGAAAGAGCAGTACTTC.

The chain is built from TRBV28 and TRBJ2-5; 7 bases map to TRBD2. Germline CDR1 reads MDHEN; CDR2 reads SYDVKM. The CDR3 length is 16 residues. Losses at the gene ends were 4 bases for V and 5 bases for J; bases not matched to a gene: 13. CDR3 DNA: TGTGCCAGCAGTTCGGCAGGGAGGGATTGGGCGGAGACCCAGTACTTC. Residues: CASSSAGRDWAETQYF. Drawing the rest from reference TRBV28 and TRBJ2-5, the complete variable domain is DVKVTQSSRYLVKRTGEKVFLECVQDMDHENMFWYRQDPGLGLRLIYFSYDVKMKEKGDIPEGYSVSREKKERFSLILESASTNQTSMYLCASSSAGRDWAETQYFGPGTRLLVL.

This clone was seen only a few times. The gene calls are TRBV27 and TRBJ1-2, with D tentatively TRBD1 (5 bases). Germline values: CDR1 MNHEY, CDR2 SMNVEV (reference sequence). This CDR3 region has 14 residues. Trimming took off 5 bases at V and 3 bases at J, with 13 bases between the two ends. This chain's CDR3 is CASSMDPGDYGYTF. The DNA of the CDR3 is TGTGCCAGCAGTATGGACCCGGGGGACTATGGCTACACCTTC.

CDR3 coding DNA: TGTGCCAGCAGCTTTTCGAGGCAGCCCCAGCATTTT. Translation gives CASSFSRQPQHF. The rearrangement joins TRBV7-2 to TRBJ1-5; D unresolved. In germline, CDR1 is SGHTA, CDR2 FQGNSA. The CDR3 contains 12 residues. Between the trimmed V and J ends, which lost 3 bases and 7 bases, there was a span of 7 bases.

This clone was seen a handful of times. The chain employs TRBV28 and TRBJ2-7; the D is unclear. Germline assignment: CDR1 MDHEN and CDR2 SYDVKM. CDR3 length equals 13 residues. Trimming cost V 4 bases and J 3 bases, with 10 bases left between them. Here the CDR3 DNA reads TGTGCCAGCAGTTCCCACCTCCTCTACGAGCAGTACTTC. It codes for CASSSHLLYEQYF. Supplemented by reference TRBV28 and TRBJ2-7, the full variable domain reads DVKVTQSSRYLVKRTGEKVFLECVQDMDHENMFWYRQDPGLGLRLIYFSYDVKMKEKGDIPEGYSVSREKKERFSLILESASTNQTSMYLCASSSHLLYEQYFGPGTRLTVT.

The chain links TRBV7-9 to TRBJ1-4; D call uncertain. The CDR3 covers 15 residues. Germline V gives CDR1 SEHNR, CDR2 FQNEAQ (reference sequence). With 1 base removed from V and 10 bases from J, the gap between germline ends came to 16 bases. The CDR3 protein is CASSLVFSKAGKLFF. CDR3 bases: TGTGCCAGCAGCTTAGTCTTTTCTAAGGCGGGAAAACTGTTTTTT.

The rearrangement joins TRBV27 to TRBJ1-1, with a possible D match to TRBD1 (5 bases). V was shortened by 0 bases and J by 5 bases, with 10 bases between the two germline ends. The CDR3 runs 14 residues. The V gene's germline CDR1 is MNHEY and CDR2 SMNVEV (reference sequence). The CDR3 spells CASSLSGGGTEAFF. CDR3 coding DNA: TGTGCCAGCAGTTTATCGGGGGGTGGGACTGAAGCTTTCTTT.

This clone appeared a few times. This chain uses TRBV4-3 with TRBJ2-1, with D possibly TRBD1 on 6 matching bases. CDR3 length equals 16 residues. The germline V gene encodes CDR1 LGHNA and CDR2 YSLEER. Trimming cost V 0 bases and J 3 bases, with 12 bases left between them. CDR3 sequence: CASSQDLGHFYNEQFF. DNA of the CDR3: TGCGCCAGCAGCCAAGATTTGGGACATTTCTACAATGAGCAGTTCTTC.

The rearrangement links TRBV27 to TRBJ1-5, with TRBD1 matching over 9 bases. The length of the CDR3 is 18 residues. The trim removed 5 bases at V and 6 bases at J, leaving 17 bases unmatched. CDR1 and CDR2 (germline): MNHEY, SMNVEV (reference sequence). CDR3 region: CASSIRDRGRRRGQPQHF. CDR3 nucleotides: TGTGCCAGCAGTATCCGCGACAGGGGGAGGCGACGAGGTCAGCCCCAGCATTTT.

The chain couples TRBV28 to TRBJ1-1; D unclear. CDR3 length equals 11 residues. V gave up 10 bases and J gave up 5 bases, with 11 bases separating them. Germline assignment: CDR1 MDHEN and CDR2 SYDVKM. The CDR3: CATISLTEAFF. The CDR3 DNA sequence: TGTGCCACCATTAGTCTGACTGAAGCTTTCTTT.

The V and J genes are TRBV20-1 and TRBJ1-1; D unclear. Looked up from germline, CDR1 is DFQATT and CDR2 is SNEGSKA (reference sequence). The CDR3 runs to 11 residues. V was clipped by 6 bases and J by 2 bases, with 7 bases between them. CDR3 sequence reads: CSAIQNTEAFF. DNA of the CDR3: TGCAGTGCGATACAAAACACTGAAGCTTTCTTT.

This clone has just a few counts. The chain carries TRBV9 and TRBJ2-1; D is perhaps TRBD1 or TRBD2 (5 bases each). CDR1 SGDLS and CDR2 YYNGEE come from the germline V gene. There are 16 residues in the CDR3. V gave up 0 bases and J gave up 9 bases, with 19 bases separating them. The CDR3 coding sequence is TGTGCCAGCAGCGTAGCTTCTGGGACGGGAATTCGTGAGCAGTTCTTC. Its protein is CASSVASGTGIREQFF. Full variable domain (outside the CDR3, taken from reference TRBV9 and TRBJ2-1): DSGVTQTPKHLITATGQRVTLRCSPRSGDLSVYWYQQSLDQGLQFLIQYYNGEERAKGNILERFSAQQFPDLHSELNLSSLELGDSALYFCASSVASGTGIREQFFGPGTRLTVL.

This chain connects TRBV7-8 to TRBJ2-6, with D possibly matching TRBD1 (5 bases). Germline loops: CDR1 SGHVS, CDR2 FQNEAQ. V lost 5 bases, J lost 3 bases, and 14 bases lay in between. This CDR3 region has 16 residues. The CDR3 DNA reads TGTGCCAGCAGCCCCCGGACATTGGATGGGGCCAACGTCCTGACTTTC. Translating gives CASSPRTLDGANVLTF.

The J gene is TRBJ1-1, the V gene TRBV18; D is unresolved. Germline CDR1 KGHSH, CDR2 LQKENI. The CDR3 runs 14 residues. Trimming left V 8 bases short and J 4 bases short, with 17 bases between. This CDR3 reads CASQERAVRTEAFF. CDR3 nucleotide sequence: TGTGCCAGCCAAGAAAGGGCGGTTCGCACTGAAGCTTTCTTT.

This chain uses TRBV4-2 with TRBJ2-7; 7 bases are a match to TRBD2. The length of the CDR3 is 14 residues. The germline V gene encodes CDR1 LGHNA and CDR2 YNFKEQ. V dropped 4 bases and J dropped 3; count of bases not matched to a gene: 6. The CDR3 DNA sequence: TGTGCCAGCAGCCCAAGCGGGATGAGCTACGAGCAGTACTTC. It codes for CASSPSGMSYEQYF.

This clone turned up a few times. This chain uses TRBV7-2 with TRBJ1-4; weak D call: TRBD1 (5 bases). V was pared by 1 base and J by 8 bases, with 11 bases between. The CDR3 is 14 residues long. Per the germline V gene, CDR1 is SGHTA and CDR2 is FQGNSA. In DNA, the CDR3 is TGTGCCAGCAGCTTAGGAGGGGTTAGCGAAAAACTGTTTTTT. This encodes CASSLGGVSEKLFF.

V gene TRBV11-2 combines with J gene TRBJ2-3; 9 nucleotides match TRBD1. V lost 4 bases and J lost 2; bases outside the gene matches: 7. CDR3 size: 16 residues. Germline assignment: CDR1 SGHAT and CDR2 FQNNGV. CDR3 region: CASSYYGTGPTDTQYF. The CDR3 DNA sequence: TGTGCCAGCAGCTATTACGGGACAGGGCCCACAGATACGCAGTATTTT.